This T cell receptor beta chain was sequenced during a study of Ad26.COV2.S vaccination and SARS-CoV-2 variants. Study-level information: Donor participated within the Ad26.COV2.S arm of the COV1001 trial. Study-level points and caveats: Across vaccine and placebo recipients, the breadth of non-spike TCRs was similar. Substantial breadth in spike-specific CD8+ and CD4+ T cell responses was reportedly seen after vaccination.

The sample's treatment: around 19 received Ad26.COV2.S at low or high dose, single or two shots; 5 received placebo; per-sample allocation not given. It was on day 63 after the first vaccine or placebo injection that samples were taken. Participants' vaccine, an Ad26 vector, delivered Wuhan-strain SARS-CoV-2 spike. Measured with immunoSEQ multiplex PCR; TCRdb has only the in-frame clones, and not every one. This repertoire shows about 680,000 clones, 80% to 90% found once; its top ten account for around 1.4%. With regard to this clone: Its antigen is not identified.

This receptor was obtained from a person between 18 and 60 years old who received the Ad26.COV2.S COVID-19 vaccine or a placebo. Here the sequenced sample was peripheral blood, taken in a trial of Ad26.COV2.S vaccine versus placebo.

The CDR3 nucleotides read TGTGCCAGCAGCCAAAATACGAGGGGCCCTAATGAAAAACTGTTTTTT. It yields the protein CASSQNTRGPNEKLFF. This chain links TRBV7-9 with TRBJ1-4, with D possibly being TRBD1 (5 bases). Germline loops: CDR1 SEHNR, CDR2 FQNEAQ (reference sequence). With 5 bases removed from V and 3 bases from J, the gap between germline ends came to 16 bases. The CDR3 covers 16 residues.